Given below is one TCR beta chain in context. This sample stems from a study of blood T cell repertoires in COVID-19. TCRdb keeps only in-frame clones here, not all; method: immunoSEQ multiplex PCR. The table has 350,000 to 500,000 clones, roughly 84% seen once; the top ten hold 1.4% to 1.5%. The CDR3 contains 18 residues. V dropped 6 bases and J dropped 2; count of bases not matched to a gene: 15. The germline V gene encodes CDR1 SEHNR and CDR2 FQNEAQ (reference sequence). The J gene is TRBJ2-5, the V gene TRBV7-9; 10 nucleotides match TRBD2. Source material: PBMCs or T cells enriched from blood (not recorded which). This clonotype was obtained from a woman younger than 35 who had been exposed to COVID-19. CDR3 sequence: CASRSKPTTSGVQETQYF. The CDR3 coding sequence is TGTGCCAGCAGATCAAAGCCAACAACTAGCGGGGTACAAGAGACCCAGTACTTC.